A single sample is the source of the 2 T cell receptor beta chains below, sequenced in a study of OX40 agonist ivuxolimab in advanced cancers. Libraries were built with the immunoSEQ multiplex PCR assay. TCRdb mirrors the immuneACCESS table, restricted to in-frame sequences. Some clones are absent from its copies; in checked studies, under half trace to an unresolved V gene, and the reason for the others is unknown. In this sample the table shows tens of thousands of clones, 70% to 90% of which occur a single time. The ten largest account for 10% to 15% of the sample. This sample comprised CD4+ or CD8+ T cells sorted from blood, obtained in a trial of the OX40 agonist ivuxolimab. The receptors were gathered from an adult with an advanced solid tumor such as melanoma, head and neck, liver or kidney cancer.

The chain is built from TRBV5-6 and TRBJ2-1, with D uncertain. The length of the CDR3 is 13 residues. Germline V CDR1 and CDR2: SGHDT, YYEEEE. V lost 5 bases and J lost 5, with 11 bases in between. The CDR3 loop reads CASSDWRNNEQFF. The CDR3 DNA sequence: TGTGCCAGCAGTGATTGGCGGAACAATGAGCAGTTCTTC. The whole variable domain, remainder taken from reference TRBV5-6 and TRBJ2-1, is DAGVTQSPTHLIKTRGQQVTLRCSPKSGHDTVSWYQQALGQGPQFIFQYYEEEERQRGNFPDRFSGHQFPNYSSELNVNALLLGDSALYLCASSDWRNNEQFFGPGTRLTVL.

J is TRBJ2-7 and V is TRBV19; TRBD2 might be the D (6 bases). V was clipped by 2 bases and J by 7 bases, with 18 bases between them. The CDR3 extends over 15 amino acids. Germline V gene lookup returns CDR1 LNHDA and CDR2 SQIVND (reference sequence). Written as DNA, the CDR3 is TGTGCCAGTAGTATACTCGGAGGGAGAGATGAAGAGCAGTACTTC. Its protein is CASSILGGRDEEQYF.